The 25 T cell receptor beta chains listed next were all sequenced from one sample in a study of shared clonotypes between healthy human individuals. Repertoires were generated with immunoSEQ multiplex PCR, while TCRdb's copy carries only in-frame clones and drops some. The sample has roughly 2.1 million clones, approximately 94% seen once; the top ten hold 1.5% to 2%. Naive CD8 cells were CD45RO-negative, positively selected for CCR7, excluding terminally differentiated effector memory CD45RA+ cells. The sample comprised naive CD8+ T cells from PBMCs. Source of these receptors: a man between 18 and 35 years old in good health. Some clones in this sample may be carry-over from other donors' samples.

Turning to this clone: Other DNA sequences in the sample encode the same CDR3. The chain is built from TRBV10-3 and TRBJ1-2; D is undetermined. Trimming removed 0 bases at V and 4 bases at J, with 6 bases between. This CDR3 spans 13 amino acids. CDR1 is ENHRY and CDR2 is SYGVKD in the germline V gene. CDR3 sequence (DNA): TGTGCCATCAGTGAGTCCGGGATCTATGGCTACACCTTC. Protein sequence: CAISESGIYGYTF.

The chain links TRBV29-1 to TRBJ2-3; D could derive from TRBD1 or TRBD2 (5 bases each). Between the trimmed V and J ends, which lost 5 bases and 2 bases, there was a span of 8 bases. This CDR3 region has 12 residues. Germline V gene sequence: CDR1 SQVTM, CDR2 ANQGSEA. CDR3 in amino acids: CSVWGFTDTQYF. The CDR3 coding sequence is TGCAGCGTTTGGGGGTTCACAGATACGCAGTATTTT.

This chain connects TRBV15 to TRBJ1-1; D might be TRBD1 (6 bases). Trimming took off 3 bases at V and 1 base at J, with 9 bases between the two ends. This CDR3 has 14 residues. From germline, CDR1 is LNHNV and CDR2 YYDKDF (reference sequence). The CDR3 region is CATSRGHTNTEAFF. Written as DNA, the CDR3 is TGTGCCACCAGCAGGGGACATACGAACACTGAAGCTTTCTTT.

The chain uses TRBV6-5 and TRBJ2-1; 10 bases line up with TRBD2. This CDR3 spans 15 amino acids. CDR1 is MNHEY and CDR2 is SVGAGI in the germline V gene. With V trimmed by 4 bases and J by 7 bases, 7 bases remained unmatched. The CDR3 region is CASSSGTSVGNEQFF. CDR3 in DNA: TGTGCCAGCAGTTCCGGGACTAGCGTTGGTAATGAGCAGTTCTTC.

This clone was detected only once. V is TRBV12-2 and J is TRBJ2-2; the D call TRBD2 from the table was never checked on the DNA. TRBV12-2 is tagged as a pseudogene. The CDR3 length is 16 residues. CDR3 coding DNA: TGTGCAAGTCGGGAGGGGACTAGCGGGAGTGCTAAGGGACTGTTTTTT. Translating gives CASREGTSGSAKGLFF.

The gene calls are TRBV6-4 and TRBJ2-7; possible D gene TRBD1, 6 bases. The CDR3 is 15 residues long. Trimming removed 0 bases from V and 2 bases from J, with 11 bases in between. Germline V gene sequence: CDR1 MRHNA, CDR2 SNTAGT. The CDR3 is CASSDSKGGPYEQYF. The CDR3 DNA reads TGTGCCAGCAGTGACTCGAAAGGGGGACCCTACGAGCAGTACTTC.

The chain uses TRBV27 and TRBJ1-4; no clear D gene. This CDR3 has 16 residues. Trimming pared 8 bases from V and 4 bases from J, leaving 20 bases between. Germline-derived CDR1 and CDR2 are MNHEY and SMNVEV (reference sequence). CDR3 loop: CASRRGSNMSNEKLFF. Here the CDR3 DNA reads TGTGCCAGCCGTCGGGGATCCAATATGAGTAATGAAAAACTGTTTTTT.

The rearrangement uses TRBV2 and TRBJ1-1; unclear D gene. The V gene's germline CDR1 is SNHLY and CDR2 FYNNEI. V was shortened by 6 bases and J by 10 bases, with 12 bases between the two germline ends. The CDR3 runs to 11 residues. The CDR3 DNA sequence: TGTGCCAGCAGAGCCGGGTTTGGAGCTTTCTTT. It specifies CASRAGFGAFF.

CDR3 bases: TGTGCCTGGAGAGTCAGAGACTCCTACGAGCAGTACTTC. It codes for CAWRVRDSYEQYF. This chain links TRBV30 with TRBJ2-5; no firm D call. The J call could be wrong; TRBJ2-7 is a better fit for the DNA end. Germline CDR1 reads GTSNPN; CDR2 reads SVGIG (reference sequence). The CDR3 has 13 residues.

The chain joins TRBV7-9 to TRBJ2-3; 7 bases map to TRBD2. With V trimmed by 1 base and J by 1 base, 8 bases remained unmatched. The CDR3 consists of 17 residues. Germline CDR1 is SEHNR and CDR2 is FQNEAQ (reference sequence). The chain's CDR3 is CASSLGWAGVRTDTQYF. CDR3 coding DNA: TGTGCCAGCAGCTTAGGTTGGGCGGGAGTTCGCACAGATACGCAGTATTTT.

Remarks on this clone: Mismatch with germline at one junction end may stem from a read error. The chain carries TRBV28 and TRBJ2-5, with 10 bases that match TRBD1. The CDR3 is 15 residues long. The germline CDR1 and CDR2 sequences are MDHEN and SYDVKM. CDR3: CASSLAGQGEEAQYF. DNA for the CDR3: TGTGCCAGCAGTTTAGCAGGACAGGGGGAAGAGGCCCAGTACTTC.

This clone was observed a handful of times. This chain joins TRBV29-1 and TRBJ1-4; tentatively, D is TRBD1 (6 bases). Germline assignment: CDR1 SQVTM and CDR2 ANQGSEA. The germline V and J ends were trimmed by 7 bases and 5 bases, with 11 bases remaining between them. The CDR3 runs to 12 residues. The CDR3 protein is CSAQGQNEKLFF. CDR3 in DNA: TGCAGCGCCCAGGGACAAAATGAAAAACTGTTTTTT.

The CDR3 DNA sequence: TGTGCCAGCAGCGTAGCTGGGGGGCACAACTATGGCTACACCTTC. It translates to CASSVAGGHNYGYTF. This chain connects TRBV9 to TRBJ1-2; D may be TRBD1 (6 bases). There are 15 residues in the CDR3. V was cut by 0 bases and J by 2 bases, with 11 bases left in between. Germline V gene data show CDR1 as SGDLS and CDR2 as YYNGEE.

DNA for the CDR3: TGCGCCAGCAGCTCCTTGAGAGGGGGCGGCACCGGGGAGCTGTTTTTT. This encodes CASSSLRGGGTGELFF. This chain joins TRBV5-1 and TRBJ2-2; 7 bases agree with TRBD1. The germline CDR1 and CDR2 sequences are SGHRS and YFSETQ. V was clipped by 3 bases and J by 4 bases; unmatched bases: 9. The CDR3 runs 16 residues.

V usage is TRBV10-3 and J usage is TRBJ2-7; 13 bases line up with TRBD2. The junction had 4 bases not matched to a gene; V was cut back by 5 bases and J by 3 bases. The CDR3 spans 15 residues. CDR1 is ENHRY, CDR2 SYGVKD, per germline. CDR3 DNA sequence: TGTGCCATCAGTACGGGACTAGCGGGACGCTACGAGCAGTACTTC. Translated: CAISTGLAGRYEQYF.

The V gene is TRBV27, the J gene TRBJ1-1; D is perhaps TRBD1 (5 bases). Trimming cost V 6 bases and J 3 bases, with 20 bases left between them. The CDR3 is 16 residues long. In germline, CDR1 is MNHEY, CDR2 SMNVEV (reference sequence). The CDR3 reads CASRAGLGVLDTEAFF. As DNA, the CDR3 is TGTGCCAGCAGGGCCGGTTTGGGGGTATTGGACACTGAAGCTTTCTTT.

The rearrangement uses TRBV19 and TRBJ2-1; D unresolved. V was cut by 6 bases and J by 6 bases, with 18 bases left in between. The CDR3 sequence is 15 residues long. The V gene's germline CDR1 is LNHDA and CDR2 SQIVND (reference sequence). CDR3 region: CASSYRRQRSNEQFF. The CDR3 nucleotides are TGTGCCAGTAGCTACCGAAGGCAGAGGAGCAATGAGCAGTTCTTC.

The chain recombines TRBV27 with TRBJ1-5; D is perhaps TRBD1 (6 bases). This CDR3 spans 15 amino acids. CDR1 and CDR2 from the germline V gene are MNHEY and SMNVEV (reference sequence). V lost 8 bases, J lost 6 bases, and 20 bases lay in between. CDR3 nucleotides: TGTGCCAGCGGTGATGGGGGGCATAAAGGTCAGCCCCAGCATTTT. Its protein product is CASGDGGHKGQPQHF.

This chain joins TRBV7-9 and TRBJ2-1; 8 positions agree with TRBD1. Germline V gives CDR1 SEHNR, CDR2 FQNEAQ (reference sequence). The V and J ends lost 5 bases and 4 bases, in that order; junction bases with no gene match: 10. CDR3 length: 16 amino acids. CDR3 in amino acids: CASSPPDRDDYNEQFF. The CDR3 bases are TGTGCCAGCAGCCCTCCGGACAGGGACGATTACAATGAGCAGTTCTTC.

This clone was seen a few times. The chain links TRBV28 to TRBJ1-1, with D unclear. The CDR3 has 13 residues. V dropped 2 bases and J dropped 5 bases, with 9 bases sitting between them. Germline V gene sequence: CDR1 MDHEN, CDR2 SYDVKM. CDR3 sequence: CASSLGKGTEAFF. CDR3 nucleotide sequence: TGTGCCAGCAGTTTAGGGAAAGGGACTGAAGCTTTCTTT.

The chain uses TRBV7-9 and TRBJ2-1; 8 nucleotides match TRBD2. With 2 bases clipped from V and 2 bases from J, the junction kept 5 bases outside the gene matches. The CDR3 sequence is 16 residues long. CDR1 SEHNR and CDR2 FQNEAQ come from the germline V gene (reference sequence). In nucleotides, the CDR3 is TGTGCCAGCAGCTTACTACCGGGACTAGCCTACAATGAGCAGTTCTTC. This gives the protein CASSLLPGLAYNEQFF.

The rearrangement uses TRBV29-1 and TRBJ2-1; no clear D. The CDR3 sequence is 13 residues long. Per germline, CDR1 SQVTM and CDR2 ANQGSEA. The germline V and J ends were trimmed by 8 bases and 0 bases, with 11 bases remaining between them. CDR3 in amino acids: CSLFSSSYNEQFF. The DNA of the CDR3 is TGCAGCCTTTTCTCGAGCTCCTACAATGAGCAGTTCTTC.

J is TRBJ2-7 and V is TRBV19; 8 bases match TRBD2. Germline assignment: CDR1 LNHDA and CDR2 SQIVND (reference sequence). The V segment lost 8 bases and the J segment 2 bases; nucleotides outside the gene matches: 5. The CDR3 covers 13 residues. In DNA form, the CDR3 reads TGTGCCAGTCAAGCGGGAGAGGCCTACGAGCAGTACTTC. Its protein is CASQAGEAYEQYF.

The chain uses TRBV5-4 and TRBJ1-2; D gene unclear. V shed 4 bases and J shed 6 bases, with 10 bases lying between them. Per the germline V gene, CDR1 is SGHNT and CDR2 is YYREEE (reference sequence). The CDR3 runs to 12 residues. CDR3 protein: CASSEKLNGYTF. For the CDR3, the DNA is TGTGCCAGCAGCGAGAAGCTGAATGGCTACACCTTC.

V and J are TRBV6-1 and TRBJ2-5; tentatively, D is TRBD2 (6 bases). With 6 bases removed from V and 5 bases from J, the gap between germline ends came to 19 bases. The CDR3 contains 15 residues. Germline V CDR1 and CDR2: MNHNS, SASEGT. The CDR3 sequence: CASRKTHKGGETQYF. The DNA for the CDR3 is TGTGCCAGCAGGAAAACCCACAAGGGAGGCGAGACCCAGTACTTC.